This TCR beta chain was obtained from a study of blood T cell repertoires in COVID-19. Study summary: The origin of the acute and convalescent COVID-19 samples was the United States, Italy and Spain. T cells, B-cell-depleted T cells, or PBMCs provided the cDNA or gDNA that served as material.

Original data processing: By means of reference gene primer amplification, nucleated cell counts were estimated. Produced via immunoSEQ multiplex PCR; TCRdb's table is partial and in-frame only. Clone size and V and J calls were adopted from that table, with D and trimming inferred from the DNA. The repertoire holds about 260,000 clones, roughly 80% seen once, with 4.6% in the top ten. The length of the CDR3 is 12 residues. Trimming removed 4 bases at V and 4 bases at J, with 7 bases between. CDR1 is MNHEY and CDR2 is SMNVEV in the germline V gene (reference sequence). The gene calls are TRBV27 and TRBJ1-1; D gene unclear. The TCR sequence derives from a man aged 55-75 years who had recovered from COVID-19. The sample was peripheral blood. For the CDR3, the DNA is TGTGCCAGCAGTTCTTACACCACTGAAGCTTTCTTT. This encodes CASSSYTTEAFF.